This TCR beta chain was observed in a study of spatial heterogeneity in lung cancer. General study points: In tumors, expanded intratumoral alpha and beta TCR counts tracked mutation counts.

The time point here: sample taken at primary tumor resection. Germline V gene lookup returns CDR1 SGHRS and CDR2 YFSETQ. The CDR3 runs to 14 residues. With V trimmed by 6 bases and J by 5 bases, 10 bases remained unmatched. TCRdb recomputed calls from the 5' RACE reads with MiXCR, one row per CDR3 protein. The data show about 9,200 distinct CDR3 sequences, roughly 8.8% seen once. This clonotype is judged medium-sized. Its antigen is still unknown. The TCR comes from a male donor with early-stage non-small cell lung cancer. The starting material was lung tumor tissue, obtained at surgery. The chain employs TRBV5-1 and TRBJ1-1; 7 bases map to TRBD1. CDR3 sequence: CASNRQGGGTEAFF. CDR3 DNA: TGCGCCAGCAACCGACAGGGTGGCGGAACTGAAGCTTTCTTT.